The subject of this entry is one T cell receptor beta chain. This clonotype showed up many times. Its antigen has not been determined. No qualities accompany the bases; no much larger clone lies one base away. These data belong to a study of CD8 T cells in ankylosing spondylitis (dated by TCRdb to about 2017). Regarding the study in general: The study set out to find disease-linked TCR variants by profiling T cell receptor beta repertoires in ankylosing spondylitis patients and healthy donors. Samples of peripheral blood were taken, and for ankylosing spondylitis patients, synovial fluid was collected as well. In total, the full study cohort was made up of roughly 100 healthy donors and 25 ankylosing spondylitis patients.

General study outcomes and caveats: Blood from ankylosing spondylitis patients appeared to be characterized by a TCR beta motif made up of several highly homologous amino acid variants. The disease-linked clones were reported to be significantly enriched in matched synovial fluid samples from ankylosing spondylitis patients. Some of the motif variants had been reported before in the synovial fluid and blood of reactive arthritis patients, a finding that suggests common disease-initiation mechanisms. A CD8+ phenotype was shown by the disease-linked clones, which were found at relatively low frequencies in peripheral blood.

TCRdb lists the instrument as Illumina HiSeq 2500. TCR beta libraries were prepared by quantitative 5'-RACE with molecular barcodes. Regarding the original processing steps: Disease-linked TCR variants were identified with a new computational method built on a probabilistic model of VDJ rearrangement. Using fastp trimming at Q25 and MiXCR clonotype assembly, TCRdb reanalyzed the public sequencing data and kept in-frame beta chains. Rows with a matching CDR3 protein are joined into one entry that keeps the most common DNA and genes. TCRdb, rather than the study authors, made the V and J calls. For this sample the table gives 200,000 or so distinct CDR3 sequences, of which roughly 24% were detected only once. Of the sample, less than 8.5% is held by the ten largest clones. Sequencing used blood, either unsorted or a sorted T cell fraction (not recorded which). The receptor was derived from a male donor with ankylosing spondylitis or in good health (not recorded which).

The CDR3 corresponds to CASTLDAAYNEQFF. The bases are TGTGCCAGCACCTTGGACGCCGCCTACAATGAGCAGTTCTTC. The sequence links TRBV7-9 to TRBJ2-1; no D gene can be assigned with confidence. V and J lose 7 bases and 2 bases, and a span of 12 bases separates them. Sequences SEHNR (CDR1) and FQNEAQ (CDR2) are obtained from the germline V gene (reference sequence). From the cysteine up to the phenylalanine, the CDR3 has a length of 14 residues. Of all the DNA, just the CDR3 is kept, 42 bases in frame from base 1.